This T cell receptor (beta chain) is drawn from a study of T cells in Graves' hyperthyroidism and ophthalmopathy (dated by TCRdb to between 2018 and 2021). At the level of the whole study: Peripheral blood samples were taken at initial diagnosis, before any treatment was given. After blood sampling, hyperthyroidism patients were treated with methimazole at a starting dose of 30 mg daily, and ophthalmopathy patients were treated with high-dose intravenous methylprednisolone. To identify TCR V-J signatures that set the groups apart, the researchers used a discovery cohort of 100 patients, made up of 40 to 45 with Graves' ophthalmopathy and some 56 with stable Graves' hyperthyroidism. An independent validation cohort of 18 to 20 hyperthyroidism patients and about 15 patients who later progressed to ophthalmopathy tested prospective prediction of ophthalmopathy. The 75 to 100 discovery patients were randomly split 7:3 into training and test sets. Thyroid tissue and blood T-cell repertoires from about six Graves' hyperthyroidism patients were also compared in the study. TCR Vbeta CDR3 sequencing of approximately 140 peripheral blood samples (approximately 44 ophthalmopathy, over 70 hyperthyroidism and roughly 17 progressor patients) is reported in the paper. General study outcomes and caveats: In validation, progression to ophthalmopathy was predicted by the model with approximately 67% sensitivity and about 72% specificity, a median of 6.5 months before onset. No statistical method was used to set the sample size in advance, and investigators knew the group allocation. Blood samples also contained most of the expanded thyroid clonotypes (frequency above 0.001), which suggests that blood repertoires may reflect thyroid immune responses. Ophthalmopathy was separated from stable hyperthyroidism by a 13 V-J signature model, with roughly 88% sensitivity and approximately 81% specificity obtained in cross-validation and 80%/75% obtained in testing.

CDR1 and CDR2 were assigned from the germline V gene as MGHRA and YSYEKL. V is reduced by 2 bases and J by 8 bases, leaving a spacing of 12 bases between them. Its CDR3 holds 13 amino acids, cysteine through phenylalanine. Only the CDR3 portion is preserved as DNA: 39 bases, with reading frame beginning at the first base. Amplification of TCR beta CDR3 regions was carried out from RNA transcripts. For the first round of RT-PCR on the TCR CDR3, the HTBI primer set was used together with the Qiagen OneStep RT-PCR kit. Libraries were constructed in a second round of multiplex PCR, after which size selection and purification were carried out. The libraries were sequenced on an Illumina HiSeq2000 using paired-end 100 bp reads. On the study's bioinformatics: SOAPnuke was used to process the raw data, removing reads that contained adapters or uncalled bases, had a mean Phred below 15, or lacked an exact match to the constant primer or identifier. COPE v1.2.5 was used to merge the high-quality paired reads, and each unique nucleotide sequence was defined as a clonotype. MiTCR v1.1 was used to align the clonotypes against IMGT TRBV, TRBD and TRBJ reference segments. The analysis was restricted to V-J combinations with a frequency above 0.0001, which together covered over 99% of the repertoires. A TCS score was defined as the ratio between F50 (clonal expansion) and ExV (chaos), using BLOSUM62-based TCRdist between CDR3 peptides within each V-J. Welch's t-statistics and random forest reduced some 510 V-J features to around 14, which were used in a naive Bayes classifier (R e1071). TCRdb reran the public reads through fastp at Q25 and MiXCR, keeping productive beta chains. Entries are consolidated by CDR3 protein sequence, retaining the most common genes and DNA. It is TCRdb's table, rather than the study itself, that gives the V and J calls and clone size. For this sample the table gives 300,000 to 400,000 distinct CDR3 sequences, of which 21% were detected only once. The ten largest clonotypes hold around half of the sample.

Graves' hyperthyroidism was defined as stable when no progression to ophthalmopathy occurred over 18 months of follow-up. The hyperthyroidism patients were between 18 and 65 years old and newly diagnosed, with a disease duration of less than 2 months. Any patient with an uncontrolled infection, another autoimmune disease, pregnancy or lactation was excluded. Diagnoses relied on clinical symptoms, serum thyroxine and TRAb, thyroid ultrasound and orbital computed tomography. PBMCs were separated from approximately 10 ml of fresh peripheral blood using Ficoll-Paque density gradient centrifugation. Total RNA was extracted with Trizol reagent, and quality was checked on an Agilent 2100 Bioanalyzer. Comments on this clonotype: There is no known antigen for this receptor. No qualities accompany the bases; no much larger clone lies one base away.

The receptor chain draws on TRBV4-1 and TRBJ1-2, with TRBD1 perhaps the D gene, on 5 matching bases. Source material: blood. The receptor's source is a woman in her fifties or sixties with Graves' hyperthyroidism. The CDR3 sequence is CASSQYGGYGYTF. The nucleotides are TGCGCCAGCAGCCAATACGGGGGGTACGGCTACACCTTC.